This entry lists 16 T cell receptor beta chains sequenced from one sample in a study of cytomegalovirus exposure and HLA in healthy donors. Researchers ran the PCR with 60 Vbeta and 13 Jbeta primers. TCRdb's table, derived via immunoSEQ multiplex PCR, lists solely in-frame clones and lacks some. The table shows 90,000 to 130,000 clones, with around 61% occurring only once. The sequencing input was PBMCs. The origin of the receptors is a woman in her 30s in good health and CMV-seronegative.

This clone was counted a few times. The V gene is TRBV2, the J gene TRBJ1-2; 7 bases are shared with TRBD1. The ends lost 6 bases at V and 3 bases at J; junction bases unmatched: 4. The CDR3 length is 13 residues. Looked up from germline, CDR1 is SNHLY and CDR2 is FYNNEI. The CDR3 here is CASSATGDYGYTF. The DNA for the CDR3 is TGTGCCAGCAGCGCTACAGGGGACTATGGCTACACCTTC.

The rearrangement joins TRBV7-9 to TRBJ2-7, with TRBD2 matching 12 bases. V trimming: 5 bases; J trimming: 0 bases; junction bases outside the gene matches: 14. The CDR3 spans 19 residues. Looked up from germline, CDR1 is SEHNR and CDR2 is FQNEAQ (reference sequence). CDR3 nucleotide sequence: TGTGCCAGCAGCCCCCCCGGGCTAGCGGGAGGGCATAGCTCCTACGAGCAGTACTTC. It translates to CASSPPGLAGGHSSYEQYF.

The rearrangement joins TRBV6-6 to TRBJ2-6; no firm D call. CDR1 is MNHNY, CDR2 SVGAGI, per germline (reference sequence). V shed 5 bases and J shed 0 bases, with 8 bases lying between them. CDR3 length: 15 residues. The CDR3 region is CASSQVLSGANVLTF. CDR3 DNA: TGTGCCAGCAGTCAAGTACTCTCTGGGGCCAACGTCCTGACTTTC.

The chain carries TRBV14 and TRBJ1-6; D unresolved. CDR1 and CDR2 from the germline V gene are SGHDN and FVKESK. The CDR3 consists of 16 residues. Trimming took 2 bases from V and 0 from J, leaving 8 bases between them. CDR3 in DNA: TGTGCCAGCAGCCAACGGGTGAGCTCCTATAATTCACCCCTCCACTTT. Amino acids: CASSQRVSSYNSPLHF.

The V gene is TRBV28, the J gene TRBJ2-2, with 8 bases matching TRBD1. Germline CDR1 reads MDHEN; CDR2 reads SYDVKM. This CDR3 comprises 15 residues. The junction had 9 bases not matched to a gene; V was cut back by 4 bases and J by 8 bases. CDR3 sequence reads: CASSSGGLSSGELFF. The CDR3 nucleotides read TGTGCCAGCAGTTCAGGGGGCCTTTCCTCGGGGGAGCTGTTTTTT.

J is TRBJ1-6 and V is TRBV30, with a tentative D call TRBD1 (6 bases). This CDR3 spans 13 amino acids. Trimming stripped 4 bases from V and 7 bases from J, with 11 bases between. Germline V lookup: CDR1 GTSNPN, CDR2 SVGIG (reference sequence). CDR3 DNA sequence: TGTGCCTGGAAGGAGGGGGGGAATTCACCCCTCCACTTT. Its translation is CAWKEGGNSPLHF.

The CDR3 nucleotides are TGTGCCAGCAGCTTGCAGGGGGTAGGGGAGCAGTACTTC. Its translation: CASSLQGVGEQYF. This sequence joins TRBV13 and TRBJ2-7; 7 bases line up with TRBD1. The CDR3 has 13 residues. Unmatched junction bases numbered 6, after V lost 3 bases and J lost 7 bases. Germline-derived CDR1 and CDR2 are PRHDT and FYEKMQ (reference sequence).

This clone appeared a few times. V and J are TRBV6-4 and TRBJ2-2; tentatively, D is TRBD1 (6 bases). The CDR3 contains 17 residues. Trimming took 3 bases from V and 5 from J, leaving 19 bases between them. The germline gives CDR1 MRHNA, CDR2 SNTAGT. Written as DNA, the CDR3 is TGTGCCAGCAGTGAAGTACAGGGTGGGGGAAAGACCGGGGAGCTGTTTTTT. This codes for CASSEVQGGGKTGELFF.

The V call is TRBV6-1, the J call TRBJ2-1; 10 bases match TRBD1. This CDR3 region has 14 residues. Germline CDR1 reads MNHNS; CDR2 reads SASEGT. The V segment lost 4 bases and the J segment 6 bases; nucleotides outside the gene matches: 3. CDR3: CASSAGDRGNEQFF. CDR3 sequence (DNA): TGTGCCAGCAGTGCCGGGGACAGGGGCAATGAGCAGTTCTTC.

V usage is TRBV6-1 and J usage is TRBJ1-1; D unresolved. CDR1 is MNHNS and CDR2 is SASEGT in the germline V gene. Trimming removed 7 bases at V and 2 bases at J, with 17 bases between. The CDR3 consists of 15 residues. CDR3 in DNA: TGTGCCAGCACCAGCGGCCCGGCGTCTAACACTGAAGCTTTCTTT. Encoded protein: CASTSGPASNTEAFF.

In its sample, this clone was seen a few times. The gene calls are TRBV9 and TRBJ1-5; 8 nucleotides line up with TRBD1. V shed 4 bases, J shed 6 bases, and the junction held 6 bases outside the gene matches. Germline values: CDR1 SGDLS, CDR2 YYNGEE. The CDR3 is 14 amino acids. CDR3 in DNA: TGTGCCAGCAGCCCCCGACAGGGGAGTCAGCCCCAGCATTTT. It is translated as CASSPRQGSQPQHF.

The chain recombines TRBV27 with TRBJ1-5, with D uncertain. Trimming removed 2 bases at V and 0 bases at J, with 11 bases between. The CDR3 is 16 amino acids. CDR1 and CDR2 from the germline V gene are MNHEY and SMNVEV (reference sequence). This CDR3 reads CASSLKGGYSNQPQHF. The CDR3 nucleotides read TGTGCCAGCAGTTTAAAGGGCGGGTATAGCAATCAGCCCCAGCATTTT.

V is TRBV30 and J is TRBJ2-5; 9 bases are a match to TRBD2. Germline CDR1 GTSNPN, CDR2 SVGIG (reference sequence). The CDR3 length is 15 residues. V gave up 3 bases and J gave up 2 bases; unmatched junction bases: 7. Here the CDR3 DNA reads TGTGCCTGGAGCGTCCGGACTAGCGTTCAAGAGACCCAGTACTTC. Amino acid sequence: CAWSVRTSVQETQYF.

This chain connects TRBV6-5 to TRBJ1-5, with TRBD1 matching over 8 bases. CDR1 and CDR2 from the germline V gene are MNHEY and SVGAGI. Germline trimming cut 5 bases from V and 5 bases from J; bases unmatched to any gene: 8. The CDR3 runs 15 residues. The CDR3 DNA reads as TGTGCCAGCAGTCCATCCAGGGGGCGGGATCAGCCCCAGCATTTT. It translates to CASSPSRGRDQPQHF.

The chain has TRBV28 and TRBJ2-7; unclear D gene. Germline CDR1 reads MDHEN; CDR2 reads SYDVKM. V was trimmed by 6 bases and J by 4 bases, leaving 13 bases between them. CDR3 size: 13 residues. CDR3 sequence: CASRGPSIYEQYF. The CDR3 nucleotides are TGTGCCAGCAGGGGCCCTTCCATTTACGAGCAGTACTTC.

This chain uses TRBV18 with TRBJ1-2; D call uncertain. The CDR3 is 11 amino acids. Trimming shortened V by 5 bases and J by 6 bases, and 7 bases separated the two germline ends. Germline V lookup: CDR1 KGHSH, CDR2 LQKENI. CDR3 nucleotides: TGTGCCAGCTCATCCGGGGATGGCTACACCTTC. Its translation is CASSSGDGYTF. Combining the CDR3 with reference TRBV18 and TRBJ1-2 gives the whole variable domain NAGVMQNPRHLVRRRGQEARLRCSPMKGHSHVYWYRQLPEEGLKFMVYLQKENIIDESGMPKERFSAEFPKEGPSILRIQQVVRGDSAAYFCASSSGDGYTFGSGTRLTVV.